These 19 T cell receptor beta chains came from one sample sequenced in a study of shared clonotypes between healthy human individuals. Profiling relied on immunoSEQ multiplex PCR, and the TCRdb table lists in-frame clones only, not all of them. The repertoire holds some 2,400,000 clones, with approximately 94% as singletons. The sample taken for sequencing was naive CD4+ T cells sorted from blood. Subset reported: CD45RA+ positively selected. All receptors come from a man younger than 35 in good health.

This clone appeared once. V and J are TRBV2 and TRBJ2-7, with 7 bases aligning to TRBD1. Germline V gene data show CDR1 as SNHLY and CDR2 as FYNNEI. V lost 8 bases, J lost 5 bases, and 9 bases stayed unmatched. This CDR3 contains 13 residues. CDR3 DNA: TGTGCCAGCTGGATGGGACAGACAAACGAGCAGTACTTC. This gives the protein CASWMGQTNEQYF.

This rearrangement joins TRBV6-1 to TRBJ2-5; D remains unclear. Germline CDR1 is MNHNS and CDR2 is SASEGT. Trimming took off 2 bases at V and 1 base at J, with 8 bases between the two ends. The CDR3 loop spans 14 amino acids. The CDR3 DNA follows: TGTGCCAGCAGTGAATGGCAGTTCCAAGAGACCCAGTACTTC. It encodes CASSEWQFQETQYF.

A single count supports this clone. The rearrangement uses TRBV27 and TRBJ1-5; TRBD1 is a possible D gene (6 bases). The germline CDR1 and CDR2 sequences are MNHEY and SMNVEV (reference sequence). The CDR3 is 14 residues long. V shed 3 bases and J shed 4 bases, with 10 bases lying between them. The CDR3 coding sequence is TGTGCCAGCAGTTTGCCAGGGGCGAATCAGCCCCAGCATTTT. Translation gives CASSLPGANQPQHF.

The gene calls are TRBV6-1 and TRBJ2-5; maybe TRBD1 (6 bases). The V and J ends lost 4 bases and 5 bases respectively, with 17 bases between them. Germline V gene lookup returns CDR1 MNHNS and CDR2 SASEGT. The CDR3 runs to 15 residues. In nucleotides, the CDR3 is TGTGCCAGCAGTGCTGGGGACATTTATTCGGAGACCCAGTACTTC. Translated: CASSAGDIYSETQYF.

The V and J genes are TRBV6-5 and TRBJ1-6; D not resolved. Germline V gene lookup returns CDR1 MNHEY and CDR2 SVGAGI. The CDR3 sequence is 16 residues long. Trimming pared 0 bases from V and 3 bases from J, leaving 9 bases between. CDR3: CASSYSVTVYNSPLHF. CDR3 nucleotides: TGTGCCAGCAGTTACTCGGTAACAGTCTATAATTCACCCCTCCACTTT.

The V and J genes are TRBV19 and TRBJ2-7; 10 bases are a match to TRBD2. The CDR3 spans 17 residues. The junction had 6 bases not matched to a gene; V was cut back by 1 base and J by 0 bases. Germline V lookup: CDR1 LNHDA, CDR2 SQIVND (reference sequence). The CDR3: CASSIAYVAGGSYEQYF. For the CDR3, the DNA is TGTGCCAGTAGTATAGCGTACGTAGCGGGGGGCTCCTACGAGCAGTACTTC. Full variable domain (rest looked up from reference TRBV19 and TRBJ2-7): DGGITQSPKYLFRKEGQNVTLSCEQNLNHDAMYWYRQDPGQGLRLIYYSQIVNDFQKGDIAEGYSVSREKKESFPLTVTSAQKNPTAFYLCASSIAYVAGGSYEQYFGPGTRLTVT.

J is TRBJ2-2 and V is TRBV5-1, with no clear D. Germline V CDR1 and CDR2: SGHRS, YFSETQ. The V and J ends lost 4 bases and 3 bases respectively, with 7 bases between them. The CDR3 length is 13 residues. The CDR3 region has the DNA TGCGCCAGCAGCGCGCAGGACACCGGGGAGCTGTTTTTT. Amino acid sequence: CASSAQDTGELFF. Using reference TRBV5-1 and TRBJ2-2 for the parts outside the CDR3, the full variable domain is KAGVTQTPRYLIKTRGQQVTLSCSPISGHRSVSWYQQTPGQGLQFLFEYFSETQRNKGNFPGRFSGRQFSNSRSEMNVSTLELGDSALYLCASSAQDTGELFFGEGSRLTVL.

The rearrangement links TRBV29-1 to TRBJ1-1; D not resolved. From germline, CDR1 is SQVTM and CDR2 ANQGSEA. The CDR3 spans 14 residues. Trimming cost V 4 bases and J 0 bases, with 12 bases left between them. The CDR3: CSVGGRLMNTEAFF. CDR3 nucleotides: TGCAGCGTTGGTGGCAGGTTAATGAACACTGAAGCTTTCTTT.

The rearrangement links TRBV7-3 to TRBJ1-1; 7 bases are shared with TRBD1. CDR1 SGHTA and CDR2 FQGTGA come from the germline V gene. The CDR3 has 14 amino acids. The J segment lost 1 base and the V segment lost 5 bases, leaving 4 bases of the junction unmatched. CDR3 DNA: TGTGCCAGCAGCACCCGGACAGGGAACACTGAAGCTTTCTTT. Residues: CASSTRTGNTEAFF.

With regard to this clone: The same CDR3 can be traced to other DNA sequences in this sample. The rearrangement uses TRBV5-1 and TRBJ1-6; D is undetermined. Trimming pared 0 bases from V and 9 bases from J, leaving 10 bases between. CDR3 length: 14 residues. Germline V gene sequence: CDR1 SGHRS, CDR2 YFSETQ. For the CDR3, the DNA is TGCGCCAGCAGCTTGGCCGGTTTAGGTTCACCCCTCCACTTT. Translation gives CASSLAGLGSPLHF.

The chain uses TRBV4-3 and TRBJ1-4, with TRBD1 identical over 7 bases. Germline loops: CDR1 LGHNA, CDR2 YSLEER. V gave up 4 bases and J gave up 3 bases; unmatched junction bases: 8. The CDR3 is made up of 16 amino acids. CDR3 nucleotides: TGCGCCAGCAGCCCCCAAGGGGGCACCTCTAATGAAAAACTGTTTTTT. Protein sequence: CASSPQGGTSNEKLFF.

As regards this clone: Distinct nucleotide sequences in the sample also encode this CDR3. The CDR3 sequence: CASNRDFYNEQFF. The DNA for the CDR3 is TGTGCCAGCAATCGGGACTTTTACAATGAGCAGTTCTTC. The chain combines TRBV6-1 with TRBJ2-1; D is possibly TRBD2 (6 bases). CDR3 length equals 13 residues. V was cut by 7 bases and J by 4 bases, with 11 bases left in between. Germline CDR1 and CDR2: MNHNS and SASEGT.

This clone was detected only a few times. Other nucleotide sequences in the sample specify the same CDR3. J is TRBJ1-2 and V is TRBV29-1; D remains unclear. With 2 bases removed from V and 4 bases from J, the gap between germline ends came to 8 bases. This CDR3 has 12 amino acids. In germline, CDR1 is SQVTM, CDR2 ANQGSEA. For the CDR3, the DNA is TGCAGCGTTGAACGCGGTGGCTATGGCTACACCTTC. Protein sequence: CSVERGGYGYTF.

The chain links TRBV6-5 to TRBJ2-7, with D uncertain. CDR3 length equals 15 residues. The V and J ends lost 2 bases and 4 bases respectively, with 15 bases between them. CDR1 and CDR2 from the germline V gene are MNHEY and SVGAGI. CDR3 nucleotides: TGTGCCAGCAGTTACGGACCCCCGGCCGGGTACGAGCAGTACTTC. As protein: CASSYGPPAGYEQYF.

The rearrangement uses TRBV7-9 and TRBJ1-2; 9 bases map to TRBD1. CDR1 and CDR2 (germline): SEHNR, FQNEAQ (reference sequence). The CDR3 is 13 amino acids. V lost 4 bases to trimming and J lost 8 bases; unmatched junction nucleotides: 5. The CDR3 sequence: CASSSGQGVGYTF. The CDR3 DNA reads TGTGCCAGCAGCTCGGGACAGGGTGTGGGCTACACCTTC.

This sequence joins TRBV7-6 and TRBJ2-5, with D maybe TRBD2 (5 bases). Germline assignment: CDR1 SGHVS and CDR2 FNYEAQ. Trimming stripped 0 bases from V and 2 bases from J, with 7 bases between. The CDR3 length is 14 residues. The CDR3 loop is CASSLARLQETQYF. The CDR3 bases are TGTGCCAGCAGCTTAGCGCGACTACAAGAGACCCAGTACTTC.

The rearrangement links TRBV6-1 to TRBJ1-2; D is unclear. With 8 bases removed from V and 4 bases from J, the gap between germline ends came to 14 bases. The germline V gene has CDR1 MNHNS and CDR2 SASEGT. The CDR3 contains 13 residues. Here the CDR3 DNA reads TGTGCCAGCCCGGAGCCCTCGGCCTATGGCTACACCTTC. Its protein product is CASPEPSAYGYTF.

This chain joins TRBV18 and TRBJ2-7; possible D gene TRBD2, 6 bases. The germline CDR1 and CDR2 sequences are KGHSH and LQKENI. The V end lost 7 bases, the J end lost 4 bases, and 17 bases lay between the germline ends. The CDR3 extends over 14 amino acids. CDR3 bases: TGTGCCAGCTTAGGGGTTAATGGAGGGTACGAGCAGTACTTC. As protein: CASLGVNGGYEQYF.

This rearrangement joins TRBV10-3 to TRBJ2-7; D remains ambiguous. CDR3 length: 13 amino acids. V was clipped by 1 base and J by 2 bases, with 6 bases between them. The V gene's germline CDR1 is ENHRY and CDR2 SYGVKD. CDR3 in amino acids: CAISEFETYEQYF. The CDR3, as DNA: TGTGCCATCAGTGAGTTCGAAACCTACGAGCAGTACTTC.